The 20 T cell receptor beta chains listed next were all sequenced from one sample in a study of cytomegalovirus exposure and HLA in healthy donors. Vbeta (60) and Jbeta (13) primers were used in the PCR. TCRdb's copy holds only in-frame clones and misses some; the assay was immunoSEQ multiplex PCR. The table gives 60,000 to 80,000 clones; the top ten clones make up about 0.83% of it. The sequencing sample was made of PBMCs. The receptor source for this set is a boy between 10 and 17 years old in good health and CMV-seronegative.

The J gene is TRBJ1-1, the V gene TRBV5-1; no clear D. CDR1 SGHRS and CDR2 YFSETQ come from the germline V gene. This CDR3 comprises 14 residues. Trimming took 1 base from V and 1 from J, leaving 8 bases between them. Here the CDR3 DNA reads TGCGCCAGCAGCTTGTTAGAAGCGAACACTGAAGCTTTCTTT. It encodes CASSLLEANTEAFF.

The V gene is TRBV18, the J gene TRBJ1-2; D remains unclear. This CDR3 region has 16 residues. V lost 1 base to trimming and J lost 7 bases, with 19 bases between them. Germline loops: CDR1 KGHSH, CDR2 LQKENI. CDR3 amino acids: CASSPLLSGNGGGYTF. DNA of the CDR3: TGTGCCAGCTCACCACTTCTGTCGGGTAACGGCGGTGGCTACACCTTC.

V is TRBV5-1 and J is TRBJ2-6, with 7 bases fitting TRBD1. With V trimmed by 2 bases and J by 0 bases, 11 bases remained unmatched. Germline V gene data show CDR1 as SGHRS and CDR2 as YFSETQ. The length of the CDR3 is 19 residues. The CDR3 nucleotides are TGCGCCAGCAGCTTTACACGGGACAGAAGAAGCTCTGGGGCCAACGTCCTGACTTTC. Translated, it gives CASSFTRDRRSSGANVLTF.

This CDR3 is CSVGDTGADTQYF. The CDR3, as DNA: TGCAGCGTTGGTGATACAGGGGCAGATACGCAGTATTTT. The J gene is TRBJ2-3, the V gene TRBV29-1; 7 bases match TRBD1. The trim removed 4 bases at V and 4 bases at J, leaving 5 bases unmatched. The CDR3 is 13 amino acids. Germline V CDR1 and CDR2: SQVTM, ANQGSEA.

This sequence joins TRBV18 and TRBJ2-6, with D unresolved. There are 13 residues in the CDR3. Trimming left V 5 bases short and J 5 bases short, with 7 bases between. Germline CDR1 is KGHSH and CDR2 is LQKENI. CDR3 nucleotides: TGTGCCAGCTCAATTCAAAGGGCCAACGTCCTGACTTTC. Translating gives CASSIQRANVLTF. The whole variable domain, filled in from reference TRBV18 and TRBJ2-6, reads NAGVMQNPRHLVRRRGQEARLRCSPMKGHSHVYWYRQLPEEGLKFMVYLQKENIIDESGMPKERFSAEFPKEGPSILRIQQVVRGDSAAYFCASSIQRANVLTFGAGSRLTVL.

The chain links TRBV20-1 to TRBJ2-3; TRBD1 aligns across 7 bases. The V segment lost 7 bases and the J segment 8 bases; nucleotides outside the gene matches: 6. CDR3 length: 11 residues. Looked up from germline, CDR1 is DFQATT and CDR2 is SNEGSKA (reference sequence). The CDR3 loop is CSVGGLGTQYF. CDR3 DNA sequence: TGCAGTGTAGGGGGCCTAGGTACGCAGTATTTT.

CDR3 sequence (DNA): TGTGCCAGCAGCGTAGAGCGAGGGAGGGTGGGCAATGAGCAGTTCTTC. Encoded protein: CASSVERGRVGNEQFF. The chain couples TRBV9 to TRBJ2-1; 7 bases are shared with TRBD2. V shed 0 bases, J shed 6 bases, and the junction held 9 bases outside the gene matches. Germline V lookup: CDR1 SGDLS, CDR2 YYNGEE. The CDR3 covers 16 residues.

The rearrangement joins TRBV6-1 to TRBJ2-1, with TRBD2 matching over 7 bases. The CDR3 totals 13 residues. V lost 6 bases and J lost 6; bases outside the gene matches: 5. The germline CDR1 and CDR2 sequences are MNHNS and SASEGT. The CDR3 DNA follows: TGTGCCAGCAGAACGGGAGGAGGCAATGAGCAGTTCTTC. It yields the protein CASRTGGGNEQFF.

The chain couples TRBV4-3 to TRBJ2-2, with D tentatively TRBD2 (5 bases). The CDR3 loop spans 15 amino acids. V was cut by 1 base and J by 5 bases, with 11 bases left in between. The germline V gene has CDR1 LGHNA and CDR2 YSLEER. The CDR3 DNA reads as TGCGCCAGCAGCCAAGCATGGACTTCAACCGGGGAGCTGTTTTTT. Translation: CASSQAWTSTGELFF.

CDR3 region: CASSLEGVYQPQHF. CDR3 in DNA: TGTGCCAGCAGCTTAGAGGGGGTCTATCAGCCCCAGCATTTT. This rearrangement joins TRBV7-8 to TRBJ1-5; weak D call: TRBD1 (6 bases). Germline assignment: CDR1 SGHVS and CDR2 FQNEAQ. V was pared by 1 base and J by 5 bases, with 9 bases between. This CDR3 comprises 14 residues.

J is TRBJ1-2 and V is TRBV27; D might be TRBD1 (5 bases). Between the trimmed V and J ends, which lost 6 bases and 7 bases, there was a span of 18 bases. Germline-derived CDR1 and CDR2 are MNHEY and SMNVEV (reference sequence). The CDR3 is made up of 14 amino acids. In nucleotides, the CDR3 is TGTGCCAGCAGCCCCGGGCCGGGGGAGGGTGGCTACACCTTC. Its translation is CASSPGPGEGGYTF.

The chain uses TRBV30 and TRBJ2-5, with TRBD1 identical over 7 bases. The DNA end favors TRBJ2-7, so the J call may be wrong. Germline CDR1 GTSNPN, CDR2 SVGIG (reference sequence). The CDR3 is 12 residues long. The CDR3: CAWRKQGNEQYF. As DNA, the CDR3 is TGTGCCTGGAGGAAACAGGGGAACGAGCAGTACTTC.

Here the CDR3 reads CASSFDLGLGNEQFF. The CDR3 nucleotides read TGTGCCAGCAGCTTCGATTTGGGACTGGGGAATGAGCAGTTCTTC. The chain links TRBV9 to TRBJ2-1; D might be TRBD2 (6 bases). The V and J ends lost 4 bases and 7 bases respectively, with 18 bases between them. Looked up from germline, CDR1 is SGDLS and CDR2 is YYNGEE. The CDR3 loop spans 15 amino acids.

This rearrangement joins TRBV5-1 to TRBJ2-5; 10 bases line up with TRBD1. V lost 4 bases and J lost 1; bases outside the gene matches: 4. This CDR3 spans 15 amino acids. Germline CDR1 is SGHRS and CDR2 is YFSETQ. The CDR3 region has the DNA TGCGCCAGCAGCCTACGGACAGGGGGCCAAGAGACCCAGTACTTC. Its protein is CASSLRTGGQETQYF. Looking up the rest from reference TRBV5-1 and TRBJ2-5 gives the full variable domain: KAGVTQTPRYLIKTRGQQVTLSCSPISGHRSVSWYQQTPGQGLQFLFEYFSETQRNKGNFPGRFSGRQFSNSRSEMNVSTLELGDSALYLCASSLRTGGQETQYFGPGTRLLVL.

To note about this clone: One end of the junction fails to match germline, which may point to a read error. The V gene is TRBV9, the J gene TRBJ2-1; 7 positions agree with TRBD1. This CDR3 is built from 16 residues. CDR1 is SGDLS and CDR2 is YYNGEE in the germline V gene. The CDR3 loop is CASSRLRQGSDNEQFF. The CDR3 DNA reads TGTGCCAGCAGCCGCCTCCGACAGGGCTCCGACAATGAGCAGTTCTTC.

V gene TRBV5-6 combines with J gene TRBJ2-6, with D uncertain. This CDR3 has 15 amino acids. CDR1 and CDR2 from the germline V gene are SGHDT and YYEEEE. V lost 1 base and J 0 bases, leaving 5 bases between the germline ends. In nucleotides, the CDR3 is TGTGCCAGCAGCTTGAGGAGCTCTGGGGCCAACGTCCTGACTTTC. Translating it yields CASSLRSSGANVLTF.

This sequence joins TRBV5-1 and TRBJ2-7, with 7 bases matching TRBD1. With 4 bases clipped from V and 2 bases from J, the junction kept 6 bases outside the gene matches. The CDR3 extends over 14 amino acids. Germline V gives CDR1 SGHRS, CDR2 YFSETQ. The CDR3 protein is CASSAGTDAYEQYF. CDR3 coding DNA: TGCGCCAGCAGCGCCGGGACAGACGCCTACGAGCAGTACTTC.

The chain is built from TRBV4-1 and TRBJ1-1; D not resolved. V dropped 6 bases and J dropped 2 bases, with 13 bases sitting between them. Germline V gives CDR1 MGHRA, CDR2 YSYEKL. This CDR3 spans 14 amino acids. CDR3 protein: CASSPGRGNTEAFF. CDR3 DNA: TGCGCCAGCAGTCCCGGCCGGGGAAACACTGAAGCTTTCTTT.

This chain connects TRBV4-3 to TRBJ2-1; 7 positions agree with TRBD2. CDR3 length: 16 amino acids. Looked up from germline, CDR1 is LGHNA and CDR2 is YSLEER. The ends lost 4 bases at V and 8 bases at J; junction bases unmatched: 14. The CDR3 DNA follows: TGCGCCAGCAGCCTCCTTTTTCGGCCGGCGGGGGATGAGCAGTTCTTC. Amino acid sequence: CASSLLFRPAGDEQFF.

The chain joins TRBV6-5 to TRBJ1-5, with a possible D match to TRBD1 (5 bases). This CDR3 is built from 14 residues. From germline, CDR1 is MNHEY and CDR2 SVGAGI. Trimming shortened V by 8 bases and J by 8 bases, and 19 bases separated the two germline ends. CDR3 DNA: TGTGCCAGCCGCGCTGAAAGGGGCATGAAGCCCCAGCATTTT. Its protein product is CASRAERGMKPQHF.